The next 2 T cell receptor beta chains were all read from a single sample in a study of patients and donors after allogeneic stem cell transplantation. TCRdb processed the RT-PCR reads anew with MiXCR; each CDR3 protein has one entry. This sample has 110,000 or so distinct CDR3 sequences, with around 36% found just once. Sample: blood, either unsorted or a sorted T cell fraction (not recorded which). These receptors came from a human donor who was either an allogeneic HSCT recipient or a stem cell or donor lymphocyte infusion donor (not recorded which). It is not recorded whose cells these are; they may come from a transplant donor.

The chain joins TRBV24-1 to TRBJ1-3; D perhaps matches TRBD1 (5 bases). V shed 4 bases and J shed 7 bases, with 16 bases lying between them. CDR3 length: 15 amino acids. Germline V gene lookup returns CDR1 KGHDR and CDR2 SFDVKD. This chain's CDR3 is CATSDPGLNPNTIYF. CDR3 sequence (DNA): TGTGCCACCAGTGACCCGGGACTTAACCCGAACACCATATATTTT.

This chain links TRBV28 with TRBJ2-7; D remains ambiguous. Trimming left V 5 bases short and J 3 bases short, with 5 bases between. The germline V gene encodes CDR1 MDHEN and CDR2 SYDVKM. The CDR3 spans 11 residues. CDR3 DNA sequence: TGTGCCAGCAGTACCATCTACGAGCAGTACTTC. Its protein is CASSTIYEQYF.